This record concerns one T cell receptor (beta chain) sequence. Clones were sequenced by immunoSEQ multiplex PCR, and TCRdb holds only the in-frame ones, with some missing. The sample consists of 15,000 to 25,000 clones, just under 85% of them appearing once. V gave up 3 bases and J gave up 5 bases, with 22 bases separating them. The CDR3 extends over 17 amino acids. Germline-derived CDR1 and CDR2 are LNHNV and YYDKDF (reference sequence). This sample is part of a study of preoperative IRX-2 immunotherapy in early breast cancer. Treatment here: preoperative locoregional IRX-2 cytokine immunotherapy. Patients received preoperative, locoregional IRX-2 cytokine immunotherapy in a phase Ib study.

The clonotype comes from a human donor with breast cancer. The chain carries TRBV15 and TRBJ1-2, with D unclear. The input for sequencing was lymph node tissue, taken after IRX-2 immunotherapy. The CDR3 DNA follows: TGTGCCACCAGCAGTAATAAGGGAACCCGGCTCTTTTATGGCTACACCTTC. Amino acid sequence: CATSSNKGTRLFYGYTF.